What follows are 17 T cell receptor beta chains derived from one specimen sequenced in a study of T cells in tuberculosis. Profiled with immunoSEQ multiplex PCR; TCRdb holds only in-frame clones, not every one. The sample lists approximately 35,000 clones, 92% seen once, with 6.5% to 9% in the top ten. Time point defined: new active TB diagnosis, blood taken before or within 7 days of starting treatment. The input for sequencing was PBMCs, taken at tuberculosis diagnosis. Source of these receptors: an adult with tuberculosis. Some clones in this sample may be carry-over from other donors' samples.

The CDR3 here is CASSVEGVMNTEAFF. The CDR3 region has the DNA TGTGCCAGCAGCGTAGAAGGGGTCATGAACACTGAAGCTTTCTTT. The genes are TRBV9 and TRBJ1-1; perhaps TRBD1 as D (5 bases). CDR1 is SGDLS, CDR2 YYNGEE, per germline. Trimming pared 0 bases from V and 0 bases from J, leaving 9 bases between. The CDR3 is made up of 15 amino acids.

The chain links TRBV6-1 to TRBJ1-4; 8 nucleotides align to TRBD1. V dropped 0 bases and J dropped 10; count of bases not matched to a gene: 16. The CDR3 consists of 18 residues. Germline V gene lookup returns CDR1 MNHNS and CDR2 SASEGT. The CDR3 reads CASSEAWTGLAKKAKLFF. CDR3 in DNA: TGTGCCAGCAGTGAAGCCTGGACAGGGTTGGCCAAAAAAGCAAAACTGTTTTTT.

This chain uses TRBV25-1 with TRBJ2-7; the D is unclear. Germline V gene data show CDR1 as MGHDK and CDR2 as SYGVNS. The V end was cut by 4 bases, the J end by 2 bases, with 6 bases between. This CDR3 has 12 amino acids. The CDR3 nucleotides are TGTGCCAGCAGTGGAGAAACCTACGAGCAGTACTTC. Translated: CASSGETYEQYF.

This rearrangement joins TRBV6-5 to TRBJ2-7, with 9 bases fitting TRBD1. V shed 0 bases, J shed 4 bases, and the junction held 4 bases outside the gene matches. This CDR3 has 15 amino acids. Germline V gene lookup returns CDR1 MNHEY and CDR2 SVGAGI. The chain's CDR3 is CASSYSGTGSYEQYF. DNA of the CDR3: TGTGCCAGCAGTTACTCCGGGACAGGGTCGTACGAGCAGTACTTC.

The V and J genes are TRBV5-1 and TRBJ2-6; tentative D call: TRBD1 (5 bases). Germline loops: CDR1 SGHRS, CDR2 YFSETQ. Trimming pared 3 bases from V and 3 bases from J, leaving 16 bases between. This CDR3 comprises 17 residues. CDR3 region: CASSWARGAGGANVLTF. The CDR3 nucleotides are TGCGCCAGCAGCTGGGCAAGGGGCGCTGGTGGGGCCAACGTCCTGACTTTC.

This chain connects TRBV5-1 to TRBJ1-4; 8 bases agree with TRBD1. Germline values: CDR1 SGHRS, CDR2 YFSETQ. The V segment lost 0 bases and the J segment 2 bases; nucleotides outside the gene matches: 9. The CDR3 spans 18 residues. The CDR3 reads CASSLVPTWTGTNEKLFF. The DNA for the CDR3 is TGCGCCAGCAGCTTGGTACCTACTTGGACAGGGACTAATGAAAAACTGTTTTTT. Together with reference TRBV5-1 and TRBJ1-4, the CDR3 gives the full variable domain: KAGVTQTPRYLIKTRGQQVTLSCSPISGHRSVSWYQQTPGQGLQFLFEYFSETQRNKGNFPGRFSGRQFSNSRSEMNVSTLELGDSALYLCASSLVPTWTGTNEKLFFGSGTQLSVL.

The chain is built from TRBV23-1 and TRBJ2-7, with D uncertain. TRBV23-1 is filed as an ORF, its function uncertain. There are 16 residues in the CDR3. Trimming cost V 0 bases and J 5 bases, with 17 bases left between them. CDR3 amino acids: CASSQSAAASADEQYF. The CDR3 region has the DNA TGCGCCAGCAGTCAATCCGCGGCAGCCTCCGCGGACGAGCAGTACTTC.

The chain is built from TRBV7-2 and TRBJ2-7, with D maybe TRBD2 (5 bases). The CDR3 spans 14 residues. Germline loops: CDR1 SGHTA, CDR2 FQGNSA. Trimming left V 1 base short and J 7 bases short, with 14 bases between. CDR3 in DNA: TGTGCCAGCAGCTTAGGTGGCAGTAGGAGGGAGCAGTACTTC. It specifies CASSLGGSRREQYF.

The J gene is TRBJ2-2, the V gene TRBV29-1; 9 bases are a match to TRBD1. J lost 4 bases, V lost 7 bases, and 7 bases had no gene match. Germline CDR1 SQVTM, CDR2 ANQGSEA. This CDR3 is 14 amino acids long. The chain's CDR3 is CSAQGASGTGELFF. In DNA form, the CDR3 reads TGCAGCGCACAGGGGGCAAGTGGCACCGGGGAGCTGTTTTTT.

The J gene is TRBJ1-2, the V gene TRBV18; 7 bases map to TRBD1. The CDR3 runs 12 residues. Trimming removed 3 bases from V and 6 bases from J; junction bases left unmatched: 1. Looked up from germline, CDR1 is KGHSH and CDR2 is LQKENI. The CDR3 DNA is TGTGCCAGCTCACCGACAGGGAATGGCTACACCTTC. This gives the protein CASSPTGNGYTF.

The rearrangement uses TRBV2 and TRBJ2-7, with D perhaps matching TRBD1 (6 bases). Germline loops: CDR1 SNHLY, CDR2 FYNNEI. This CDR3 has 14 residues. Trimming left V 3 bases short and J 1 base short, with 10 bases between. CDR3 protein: CASSDRTASYEQYF. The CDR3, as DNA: TGTGCCAGCAGTGATAGGACAGCTTCCTACGAGCAGTACTTC.

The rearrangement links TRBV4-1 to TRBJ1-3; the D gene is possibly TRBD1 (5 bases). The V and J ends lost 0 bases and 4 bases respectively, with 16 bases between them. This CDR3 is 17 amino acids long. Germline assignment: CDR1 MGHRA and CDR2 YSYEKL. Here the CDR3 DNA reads TGCGCCAGCAGCCAAGATTTGACCGGCAGGGCCGGAAACACCATATATTTT. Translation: CASSQDLTGRAGNTIYF.

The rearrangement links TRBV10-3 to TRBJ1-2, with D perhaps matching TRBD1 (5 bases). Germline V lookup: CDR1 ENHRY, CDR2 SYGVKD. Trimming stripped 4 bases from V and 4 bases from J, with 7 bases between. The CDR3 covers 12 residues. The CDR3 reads CAISVGGYGYTF. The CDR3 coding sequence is TGTGCCATCAGTGTGGGGGGCTATGGCTACACCTTC.

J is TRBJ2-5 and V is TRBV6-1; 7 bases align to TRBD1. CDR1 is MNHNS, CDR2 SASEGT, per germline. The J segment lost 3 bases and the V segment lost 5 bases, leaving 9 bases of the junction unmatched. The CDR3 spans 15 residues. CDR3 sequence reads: CASSKRDRAKETQYF. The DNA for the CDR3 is TGTGCCAGCAGTAAACGGGACAGAGCTAAAGAGACCCAGTACTTC.

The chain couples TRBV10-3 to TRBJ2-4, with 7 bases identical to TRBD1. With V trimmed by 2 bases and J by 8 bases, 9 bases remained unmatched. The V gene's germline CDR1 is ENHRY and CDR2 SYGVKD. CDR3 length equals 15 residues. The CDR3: CAISEAGTVNDIQYF. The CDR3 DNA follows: TGTGCCATCAGTGAGGCAGGGACAGTGAATGACATTCAGTACTTC.

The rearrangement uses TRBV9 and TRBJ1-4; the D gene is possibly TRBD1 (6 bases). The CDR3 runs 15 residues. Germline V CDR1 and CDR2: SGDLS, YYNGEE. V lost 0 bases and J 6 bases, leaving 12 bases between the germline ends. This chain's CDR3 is CASSVAGGEYEKLFF. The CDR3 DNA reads TGTGCCAGCAGCGTAGCTGGGGGCGAGTATGAAAAACTGTTTTTT.

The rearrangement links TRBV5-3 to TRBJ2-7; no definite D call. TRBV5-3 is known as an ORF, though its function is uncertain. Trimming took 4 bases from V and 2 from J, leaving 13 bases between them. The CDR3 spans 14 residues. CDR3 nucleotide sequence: TGTGCCAGAAGCACCGGTTTTCCTACCTACGAGCAGTACTTC. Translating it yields CARSTGFPTYEQYF.